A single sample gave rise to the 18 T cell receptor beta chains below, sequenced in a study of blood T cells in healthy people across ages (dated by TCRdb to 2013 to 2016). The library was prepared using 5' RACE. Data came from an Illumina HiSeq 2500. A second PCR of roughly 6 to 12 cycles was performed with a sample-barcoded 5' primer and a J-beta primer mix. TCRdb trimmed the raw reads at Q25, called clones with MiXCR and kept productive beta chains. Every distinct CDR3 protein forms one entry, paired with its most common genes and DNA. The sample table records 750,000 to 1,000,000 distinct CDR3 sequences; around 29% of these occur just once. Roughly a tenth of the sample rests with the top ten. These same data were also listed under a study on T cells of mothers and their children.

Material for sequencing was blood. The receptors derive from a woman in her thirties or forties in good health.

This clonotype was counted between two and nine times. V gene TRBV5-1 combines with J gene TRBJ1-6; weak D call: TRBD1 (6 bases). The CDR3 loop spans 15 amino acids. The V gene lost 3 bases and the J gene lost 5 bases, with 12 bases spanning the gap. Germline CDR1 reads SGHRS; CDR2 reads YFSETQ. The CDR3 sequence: CASSSRGTDNSPLHF. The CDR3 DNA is TGCGCCAGCAGCTCCAGGGGTACCGATAATTCACCCCTCCACTTT.

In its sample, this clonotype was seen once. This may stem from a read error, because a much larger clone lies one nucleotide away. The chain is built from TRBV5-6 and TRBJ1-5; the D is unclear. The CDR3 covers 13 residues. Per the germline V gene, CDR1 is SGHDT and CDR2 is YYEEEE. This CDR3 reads CPSSLWGDQPQHF. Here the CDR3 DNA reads TGTCCCAGCAGCCTATGGGGAGATCAGCCCCAGCATTTT.

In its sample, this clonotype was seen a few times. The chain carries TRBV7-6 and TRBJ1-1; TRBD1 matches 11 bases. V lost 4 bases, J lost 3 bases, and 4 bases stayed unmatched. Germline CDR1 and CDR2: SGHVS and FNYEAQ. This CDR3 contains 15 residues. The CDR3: CASSWTGGAYTEAFF. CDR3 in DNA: TGTGCCAGCAGCTGGACAGGGGGCGCGTACACTGAAGCTTTCTTT.

The CDR3 loop is CASSGRFYEQYF. Here the CDR3 DNA reads TGTGCCAGCAGCGGAAGGTTCTACGAGCAGTACTTC. The V and J genes are TRBV9 and TRBJ2-7; D remains ambiguous. CDR1 is SGDLS and CDR2 is YYNGEE in the germline V gene. The length of the CDR3 is 12 residues. V was pared by 3 bases and J by 3 bases, with 7 bases between.

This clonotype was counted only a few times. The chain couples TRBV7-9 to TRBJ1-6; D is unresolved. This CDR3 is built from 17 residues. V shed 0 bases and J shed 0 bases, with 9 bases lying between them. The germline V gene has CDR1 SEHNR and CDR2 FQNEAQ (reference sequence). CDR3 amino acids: CASSLAIQSSYNSPLHF. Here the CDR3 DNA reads TGTGCCAGCAGCTTAGCGATTCAGAGCTCCTATAATTCACCCCTCCACTTT.

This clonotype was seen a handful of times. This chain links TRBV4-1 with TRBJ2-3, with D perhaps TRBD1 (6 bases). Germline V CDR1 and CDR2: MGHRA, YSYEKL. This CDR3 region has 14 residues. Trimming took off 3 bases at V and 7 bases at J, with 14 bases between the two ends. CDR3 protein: CASSQLKGEHTQYF. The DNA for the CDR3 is TGCGCCAGCAGCCAGCTGAAGGGGGAGCATACGCAGTATTTT.

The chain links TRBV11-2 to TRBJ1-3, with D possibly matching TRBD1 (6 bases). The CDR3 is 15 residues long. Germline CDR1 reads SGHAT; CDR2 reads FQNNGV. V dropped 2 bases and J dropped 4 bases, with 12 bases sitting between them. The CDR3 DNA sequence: TGTGCCAGCAGCTTACAGCCGGGGGCAGGAAACACCATATATTTT. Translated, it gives CASSLQPGAGNTIYF. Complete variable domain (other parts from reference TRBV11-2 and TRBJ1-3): EAGVAQSPRYKIIEKRQSVAFWCNPISGHATLYWYQQILGQGPKLLIQFQNNGVVDDSQLPKDRFSAERLKGVDSTLKIQPAKLEDSAVYLCASSLQPGAGNTIYFGEGSWLTVV.

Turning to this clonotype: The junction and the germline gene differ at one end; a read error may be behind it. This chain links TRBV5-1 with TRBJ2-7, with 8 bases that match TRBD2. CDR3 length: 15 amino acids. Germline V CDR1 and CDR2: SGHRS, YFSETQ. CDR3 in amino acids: CAGSLVTSGEYERYF. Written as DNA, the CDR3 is TGCGCCGGCAGCTTGGTTACTAGCGGAGAGTACGAGCGGTACTTC.

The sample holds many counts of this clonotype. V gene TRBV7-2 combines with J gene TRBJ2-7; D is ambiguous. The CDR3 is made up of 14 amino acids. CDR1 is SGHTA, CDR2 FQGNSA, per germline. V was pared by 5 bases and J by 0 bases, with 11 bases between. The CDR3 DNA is TGTGCCAGCAGCGTAGACGGTACCTCCTACGAGCAGTACTTC. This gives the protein CASSVDGTSYEQYF.

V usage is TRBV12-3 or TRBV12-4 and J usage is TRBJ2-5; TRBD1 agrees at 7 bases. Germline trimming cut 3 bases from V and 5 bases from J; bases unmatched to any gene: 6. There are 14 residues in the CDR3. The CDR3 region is CASSFDRVVETQYF. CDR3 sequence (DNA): TGTGCCAGCAGTTTCGACAGGGTAGTGGAGACCCAGTACTTC.

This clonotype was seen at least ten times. This CDR3 reads CATSGVPGQAKGTEAFF. The CDR3 coding sequence is TGTGCCACCAGTGGTGTCCCGGGACAGGCTAAGGGCACTGAAGCTTTCTTT. The chain is built from TRBV24-1 and TRBJ1-1, with TRBD1 identical over 8 bases. With 5 bases clipped from V and 4 bases from J, the junction kept 14 bases outside the gene matches. This CDR3 comprises 17 residues. Germline CDR1 KGHDR, CDR2 SFDVKD.

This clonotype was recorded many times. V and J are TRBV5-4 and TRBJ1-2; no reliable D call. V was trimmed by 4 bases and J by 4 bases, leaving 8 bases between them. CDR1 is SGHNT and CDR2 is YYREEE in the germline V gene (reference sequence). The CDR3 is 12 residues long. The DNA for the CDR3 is TGTGCCAGCAGCGACTCCAGCTATGGCTACACCTTC. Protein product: CASSDSSYGYTF. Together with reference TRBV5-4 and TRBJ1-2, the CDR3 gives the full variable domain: ETGVTQSPTHLIKTRGQQVTLRCSSQSGHNTVSWYQQALGQGPQFIFQYYREEENGRGNFPPRFSGLQFPNYSSELNVNALELDDSALYLCASSDSSYGYTFGSGTRLTVV.

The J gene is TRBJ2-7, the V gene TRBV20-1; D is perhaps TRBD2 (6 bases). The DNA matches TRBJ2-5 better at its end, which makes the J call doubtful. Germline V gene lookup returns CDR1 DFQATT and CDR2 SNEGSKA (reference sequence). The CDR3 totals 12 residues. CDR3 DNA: TGCAGTGCTAGCGGGGGATGGGAGACCCAGTACTTC. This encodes CSASGGWETQYF.

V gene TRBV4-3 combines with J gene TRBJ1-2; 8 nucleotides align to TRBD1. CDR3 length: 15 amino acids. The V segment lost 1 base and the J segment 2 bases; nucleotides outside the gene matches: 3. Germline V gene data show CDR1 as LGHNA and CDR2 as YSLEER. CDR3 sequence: CASSQARQGNYGYTF. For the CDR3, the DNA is TGCGCCAGCAGCCAAGCCAGACAGGGGAACTATGGCTACACCTTC.

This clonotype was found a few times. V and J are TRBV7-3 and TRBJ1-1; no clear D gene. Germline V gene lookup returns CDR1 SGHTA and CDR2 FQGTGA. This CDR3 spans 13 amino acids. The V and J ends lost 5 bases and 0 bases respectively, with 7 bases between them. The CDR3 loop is CASSIQLNTEAFF. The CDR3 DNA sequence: TGTGCCAGCAGCATACAGCTGAACACTGAAGCTTTCTTT.

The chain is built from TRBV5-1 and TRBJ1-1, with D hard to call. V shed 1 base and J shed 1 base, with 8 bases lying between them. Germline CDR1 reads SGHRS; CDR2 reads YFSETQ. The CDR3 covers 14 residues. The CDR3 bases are TGCGCCAGCAGCTTGTACACAGCGAACACTGAAGCTTTCTTT. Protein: CASSLYTANTEAFF.

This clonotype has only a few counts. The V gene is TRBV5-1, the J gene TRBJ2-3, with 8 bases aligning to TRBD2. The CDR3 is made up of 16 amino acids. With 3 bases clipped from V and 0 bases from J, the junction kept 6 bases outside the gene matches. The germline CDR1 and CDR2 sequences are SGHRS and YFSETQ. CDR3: CASSSGREVSTDTQYF. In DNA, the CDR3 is TGCGCCAGCAGCTCCGGGAGGGAGGTGAGCACAGATACGCAGTATTTT.

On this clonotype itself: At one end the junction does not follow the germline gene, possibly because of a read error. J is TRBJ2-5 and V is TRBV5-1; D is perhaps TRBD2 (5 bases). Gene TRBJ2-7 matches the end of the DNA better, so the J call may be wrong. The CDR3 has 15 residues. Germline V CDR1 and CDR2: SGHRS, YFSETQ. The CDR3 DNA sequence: TGCGTCAGCAGCTGGACCACGGGAAGTAGGGACGAGCAGTACTTC. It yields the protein CVSSWTTGSRDEQYF.